These T cell receptor beta chains were read from a single sample in a study of blood T cell repertoires in COVID-19. Sequenced by immunoSEQ multiplex PCR; TCRdb stores in-frame clones only, minus some. The table has 90,000 to 130,000 clones, around nine tenths seen once. Sequenced sample: peripheral blood. The origin of the receptors is a man aged 40-50 years with acute or convalescent COVID-19. Both conserved end residues are part of each CDR3. A D gene is named only where the DNA matches it firmly. The size field is filled for only some rows; it gives once, few, many or a size class.

d_call: .
clone_size: .
j_call: TRBJ1-1
v_call: TRBV2
cdr3_length: 15
cdr3_nt: TGTGCCGGCAATACCGGGGGTCTGAGTGGTACTGAAGCTTTCTTT
cdr3_aa: CAGNTGGLSGTEAFF

d_call: .
clone_size: .
j_call: TRBJ2-6
v_call: TRBV7-2
cdr3_length: 14
cdr3_nt: TGTGCCAGCAGACAGAGTTCTGGGGCCAACGTCCTGACTTTC
cdr3_aa: CASRQSSGANVLTF

d_call: .
clone_size: once
j_call: TRBJ1-3
v_call: TRBV28
cdr3_length: 14
cdr3_nt: TGTGCCAGCACTATAGGGGGAGCTGGAAACACCATATATTTT
cdr3_aa: CASTIGGAGNTIYF

d_call: TRBD1
clone_size: .
j_call: TRBJ1-5
v_call: TRBV27
cdr3_length: 14
cdr3_nt: TGTGCCAGTAGCCCCAGGGGGATCGAGCAGCCCCAGCATTTT
cdr3_aa: CASSPRGIEQPQHF

d_call: .
clone_size: .
j_call: TRBJ1-5
v_call: TRBV7-2
cdr3_length: 15
cdr3_nt: TGTGCCAGCAGCTTAGAACAGTCTAGCAATCAGCCCCAGCATTTT
cdr3_aa: CASSLEQSSNQPQHF

d_call: .
clone_size: once
j_call: TRBJ1-4
v_call: TRBV7-9
cdr3_length: 13
cdr3_nt: TGTGCCAGCAGCGCGGGGAGAGGGGAAAAACTGTTTTTT
cdr3_aa: CASSAGRGEKLFF

d_call: TRBD1
clone_size: .
j_call: TRBJ2-3
v_call: TRBV19
cdr3_length: 17
cdr3_nt: TGTGCCAGTAGTTCCCCGGGACAGGGGGCTGGAGGAGATACGCAGTATTTT
cdr3_aa: CASSSPGQGAGGDTQYF

d_call: TRBD2
clone_size: .
j_call: TRBJ2-2
v_call: TRBV2
cdr3_length: 18
cdr3_nt: TGTGCCAGCTCCCGGGAGGGACTAGCGGGAGTATACACCGGGGAGCTGTTTTTT
cdr3_aa: CASSREGLAGVYTGELFF

d_call: .
clone_size: once
j_call: TRBJ1-1
v_call: TRBV4-1
cdr3_length: 18
cdr3_nt: TGCGCCAGCAGCCAAGATGGGGGGAGGGACATCCCGAACACTGAAGCTTTCTTT
cdr3_aa: CASSQDGGRDIPNTEAFF

d_call: .
clone_size: once
j_call: TRBJ1-1
v_call: TRBV9
cdr3_length: 13
cdr3_nt: TGTGCCAGCAGCGTAGGTATGAACACTGAAGCTTTCTTT
cdr3_aa: CASSVGMNTEAFF

d_call: .
clone_size: .
j_call: TRBJ1-5
v_call: TRBV11-2
cdr3_length: 15
cdr3_nt: TGTGCCAGCAGCTTAGATTCCCAGAGCAATCAGCCCCAGCATTTT
cdr3_aa: CASSLDSQSNQPQHF

d_call: .
clone_size: .
j_call: TRBJ2-5
v_call: TRBV19
cdr3_length: 15
cdr3_nt: TGTGCCAGTAGTATTTTGGGGGCGATGGGAGAGACCCAGTACTTC
cdr3_aa: CASSILGAMGETQYF

d_call: TRBD2
clone_size: .
j_call: TRBJ2-1
v_call: TRBV19
cdr3_length: 16
cdr3_nt: TGTGCCAGTAGCTCCTCGTGGACTAGCGGGGGACATGAGCAGTTCTTC
cdr3_aa: CASSSSWTSGGHEQFF

d_call: TRBD2
clone_size: .
j_call: TRBJ2-7
v_call: TRBV2
cdr3_length: 13
cdr3_nt: TGTGCCAGCAGTCGGATGGACGTACTAGCGGGGGACTTC
cdr3_aa: CASSRMDVLAGDF

d_call: .
clone_size: .
j_call: TRBJ2-1
v_call: TRBV24-1
cdr3_length: 16
cdr3_nt: TGTGCCACCAGTGATTTGGGGCAGGCGTCCTACAATGAGCAGTTCTTC
cdr3_aa: CATSDLGQASYNEQFF

d_call: .
clone_size: .
j_call: TRBJ1-5
v_call: TRBV5-8
cdr3_length: 15
cdr3_nt: TGTGCCAGCAGCTTGGGGGACAAGAACAATCAGCCCCAGCATTTT
cdr3_aa: CASSLGDKNNQPQHF

d_call: .
clone_size: few
j_call: TRBJ1-5
v_call: TRBV19
cdr3_length: 16
cdr3_nt: TGTGCCAGTAGTATCAGCTCCACAGGGCTCAATCAGCCCCAGCATTTT
cdr3_aa: CASSISSTGLNQPQHF

d_call: .
clone_size: .
j_call: TRBJ2-5
v_call: TRBV30
cdr3_length: 13
cdr3_nt: TGTGCCTTACTCCTCGACGGGGAAGAGACCCAGTACTTC
cdr3_aa: CALLLDGEETQYF

d_call: .
clone_size: .
j_call: TRBJ1-4
v_call: TRBV11-2
cdr3_length: 13
cdr3_nt: TGTGCCAGCAGCCGGACAGAACGTGAAAAACTGTTTTTT
cdr3_aa: CASSRTEREKLFF

d_call: .
clone_size: few
j_call: TRBJ2-1
v_call: TRBV5-6
cdr3_length: 13
cdr3_nt: TGTGCCAGCATCGGCAGGGCCTACAATGAGCAGTTCTTC
cdr3_aa: CASIGRAYNEQFF

d_call: .
clone_size: once
j_call: TRBJ1-2
v_call: TRBV4-1
cdr3_length: 14
cdr3_nt: TGCGCCAGCAGCCAAGAGGTCGGAGAATATGGCTACACCTTC
cdr3_aa: CASSQEVGEYGYTF

d_call: TRBD1
clone_size: few
j_call: TRBJ2-7
v_call: TRBV10-3
cdr3_length: 14
cdr3_nt: TGTGCCATCAGTGGGGGGACAGGGAACCACGAGCAGTACTTC
cdr3_aa: CAISGGTGNHEQYF

d_call: TRBD1
clone_size: .
j_call: TRBJ2-1
v_call: TRBV14
cdr3_length: 15
cdr3_nt: TGTGCCAGCAGCCAAGATTCCGGACAGGCGAATGAGCAGTTCTTC
cdr3_aa: CASSQDSGQANEQFF

d_call: .
clone_size: .
j_call: TRBJ1-6
v_call: TRBV11-1
cdr3_length: 13
cdr3_nt: TGTGCCAGCAGCTTTTCAGGGAATTCACCCCTCCACTTT
cdr3_aa: CASSFSGNSPLHF

d_call: .
clone_size: .
j_call: TRBJ1-5
v_call: TRBV5-8
cdr3_length: 15
cdr3_nt: TGTGCCAGCAGCTTGGGAAGGGTAGGGAGTCAGCCCCAGCATTTT
cdr3_aa: CASSLGRVGSQPQHF

d_call: .
clone_size: .
j_call: TRBJ2-7
v_call: TRBV11-2
cdr3_length: 13
cdr3_nt: TGTGCCAGCAGCTTAGAGGGTCCGGGAGAGCAGTACTTC
cdr3_aa: CASSLEGPGEQYF

d_call: TRBD1
clone_size: .
j_call: TRBJ2-7
v_call: TRBV2
cdr3_length: 13
cdr3_nt: TGTGCCAGCCTCCGGGACAGTCCCTACGAGCAGTACTTC
cdr3_aa: CASLRDSPYEQYF

d_call: TRBD2
clone_size: .
j_call: TRBJ2-1
v_call: TRBV29-1
cdr3_length: 14
cdr3_nt: TGCAGCGGCCTAGCGGGGGCCCTTGGGGATGAGCAGTTCTTC
cdr3_aa: CSGLAGALGDEQFF

d_call: .
clone_size: .
j_call: TRBJ1-4
v_call: TRBV19
cdr3_length: 16
cdr3_nt: TGTGCCAGTACCAAGTTAAGTGGACAGAGCGTTGAAAAACTGTTTTTT
cdr3_aa: CASTKLSGQSVEKLFF

d_call: TRBD2
clone_size: .
j_call: TRBJ2-5
v_call: TRBV6-5
cdr3_length: 15
cdr3_nt: TGTGCCAGCAGTTCCCCGGGACTAGCGGTAGAGACCCAGTACTTC
cdr3_aa: CASSSPGLAVETQYF

d_call: TRBD1
clone_size: .
j_call: TRBJ2-1
v_call: TRBV7-3
cdr3_length: 14
cdr3_nt: TGTGCCAGCAGCTCGGACAGGGTGTACAATGAGCAGTTCTTC
cdr3_aa: CASSSDRVYNEQFF

d_call: .
clone_size: .
j_call: TRBJ2-3
v_call: TRBV7-8
cdr3_length: 16
cdr3_nt: TGTGCCAGCAGCTTAGAAGGTGGCAGGGGGGCAGATACGCAGTATTTT
cdr3_aa: CASSLEGGRGADTQYF

d_call: .
clone_size: .
j_call: TRBJ1-2
v_call: TRBV7-9
cdr3_length: 12
cdr3_nt: TGTGCCAGCACCCCGGAGGGAAGCGGCTACACCTTC
cdr3_aa: CASTPEGSGYTF

d_call: TRBD1
clone_size: .
j_call: TRBJ1-5
v_call: TRBV29-1
cdr3_length: 14
cdr3_nt: TGCAGCGTTGTCACAGGGGGAGGCAATCAGCCCCAGCATTTT
cdr3_aa: CSVVTGGGNQPQHF

d_call: TRBD1
clone_size: .
j_call: TRBJ1-2
v_call: TRBV6-9
cdr3_length: 14
cdr3_nt: TGTGCCAGCAGTTATTTAGGACAGGACTATGGCTACACCTTC
cdr3_aa: CASSYLGQDYGYTF